These 11 T cell receptor beta chains originate from one sample sequenced in a study of T cell responses to AZD1222 COVID-19 vaccine. Data came from immunoSEQ multiplex PCR; TCRdb stores just in-frame clones and leaves some out. The table lists more than 95,000 clones, 75% to 95% of them singletons. The specimen was peripheral blood, collected on day 0 of AZD1222 vaccination. These receptors were collected from an adult in good health.

The chain links TRBV7-9 to TRBJ1-4; D possibly corresponds to TRBD1 (6 bases). CDR3 length: 15 amino acids. V was trimmed by 2 bases and J by 6 bases, leaving 13 bases between them. Germline CDR1 is SEHNR and CDR2 is FQNEAQ (reference sequence). The CDR3 spells CASSLRGAGDEKLFF. The CDR3 region has the DNA TGTGCCAGCAGCTTAAGGGGGGCTGGGGATGAAAAACTGTTTTTT.

The chain has TRBV27 and TRBJ2-6; maybe TRBD2 (6 bases). This CDR3 is built from 18 residues. V lost 5 bases and J 0 bases, leaving 17 bases between the germline ends. Germline V gives CDR1 MNHEY, CDR2 SMNVEV (reference sequence). The CDR3 DNA reads TGTGCCAGCAGTCCCAGACTAGTCGTTGTCTCTGGGGCCAACGTCCTGACTTTC. Translation gives CASSPRLVVVSGANVLTF.

In this sample, this clone turned up once. The rearrangement joins TRBV5-6 to TRBJ1-6; D not resolved. Germline lookup yields CDR1 SGHDT and CDR2 YYEEEE. V lost 2 bases, J lost 3 bases, and 12 bases lay in between. This CDR3 has 16 residues. The CDR3 is CASSLTQLDYNSPLHF. CDR3 nucleotides: TGTGCCAGCAGCTTAACACAGCTAGACTATAATTCACCCCTCCACTTT.

The chain is built from TRBV27 and TRBJ2-7, with TRBD1 identical over 8 bases. This CDR3 contains 14 residues. Germline assignment: CDR1 MNHEY and CDR2 SMNVEV (reference sequence). J was trimmed by 7 bases and V by 5 bases; bases with no gene match: 10. The CDR3 nucleotides are TGTGCCAGCAGTCTCTACCCCAGGGGGCGTGAGCAGTACTTC. Residues: CASSLYPRGREQYF.

The rearrangement joins TRBV7-9 to TRBJ2-3; 7 positions match TRBD2. The ends lost 5 bases at V and 0 bases at J; junction bases unmatched: 5. The CDR3 length is 15 residues. Germline assignment: CDR1 SEHNR and CDR2 FQNEAQ (reference sequence). CDR3 bases: TGTGCCAGCAGCACGGGACTAACTAGCACAGATACGCAGTATTTT. Its protein is CASSTGLTSTDTQYF.

This clone was picked up one time. The rearrangement links TRBV6-2 or TRBV6-3 to TRBJ1-1, with D uncertain. V gave up 2 bases and J gave up 3 bases, with 4 bases separating them. CDR1 and CDR2 from the germline V gene are MNHEY and SVGEGT. There are 12 residues in the CDR3. Here the CDR3 reads CASSYGYTEAFF. The CDR3 DNA reads TGTGCCAGCAGTTACGGGTACACTGAAGCTTTCTTT.

The chain employs TRBV28 and TRBJ2-7; D is perhaps TRBD2 (6 bases). This CDR3 has 14 residues. Germline V gene lookup returns CDR1 MDHEN and CDR2 SYDVKM. Trimming removed 5 bases from V and 2 bases from J, with 13 bases in between. The CDR3 loop is CASSLPSVTYEQYF. CDR3 DNA sequence: TGTGCCAGCAGTCTTCCTAGCGTCACCTACGAGCAGTACTTC.

The chain is built from TRBV6-6 and TRBJ1-3; D call uncertain. This CDR3 has 16 residues. V lost 5 bases, J lost 2 bases, and 16 bases lay in between. Per germline, CDR1 MNHNY and CDR2 SVGAGI (reference sequence). The CDR3 is CASSAQSAGTGNTIYF. The CDR3 DNA sequence: TGTGCCAGCAGTGCGCAGAGCGCGGGGACTGGAAACACCATATATTTT.

This clone was counted a single time. The chain couples TRBV3-1 (or the pseudogene TRBV3-2) to TRBJ2-7; D is tentatively TRBD1 or TRBD2 (5 bases each). CDR3 length: 15 residues. Looked up from germline, CDR1 is LGHDT and CDR2 is YNNKEL (reference sequence). The ends were cut back, 1 base at V and 0 bases at J, with 10 bases in the middle. The CDR3 nucleotides are TGTGCCAGCAGCCAAGGGCAGGGACCCTCCTACGAGCAGTACTTC. Translation: CASSQGQGPSYEQYF.

The V and J genes are TRBV18 and TRBJ2-7; possible D gene TRBD1, 6 bases. The CDR3 runs 15 residues. CDR1 is KGHSH, CDR2 LQKENI, per germline. Trimming shortened V by 3 bases and J by 3 bases, and 15 bases separated the two germline ends. The CDR3 bases are TGTGCCAGCTCACCTTCACAGGGTAGTAGCTACGAGCAGTACTTC. As protein: CASSPSQGSSYEQYF.

The chain employs TRBV16 and TRBJ1-1; tentatively, D is TRBD1 (5 bases). The CDR3 loop spans 15 amino acids. From germline, CDR1 is KGHSY and CDR2 FQNENV. Trimming took 0 bases from V and 3 from J, leaving 11 bases between them. This CDR3 is CASSQSPGRDTEAFF. The CDR3 coding sequence is TGTGCCAGCAGCCAATCCCCAGGGAGGGACACTGAAGCTTTCTTT.